This is a list of T cell receptor beta chains from one sample in a study of T cell responses to AZD1222 COVID-19 vaccine. Using immunoSEQ multiplex PCR, the repertoire was profiled, and TCRdb retains in-frame clones only, with some absent. Of under 110,000 clones in the sample, approximately 86% were seen once. The sample was peripheral blood, taken on day 0 of AZD1222 vaccination. These receptors originate from an adult in good health. Both conserved end residues are part of each CDR3. The D gene is left open where the match is weak. Size tells how often a clone was seen (once, few, many) or the class of an expanded clone, and some rows leave it out.

V gene: TRBV7-3; clone size: -; D gene: TRBD2; J gene: TRBJ2-7; CDR3 protein: CASSPRGGLYEQYF; CDR3 DNA: TGTGCCAGCAGCCCACGGGGGGGCTTATACGAGCAGTACTTC
V gene: TRBV7-2; clone size: -; D gene: -; J gene: TRBJ1-1; CDR3 protein: CASSRGQRVETEAFF; CDR3 DNA: TGTGCCAGCAGTCGGGGACAAAGGGTAGAGACTGAAGCTTTCTTT
V gene: TRBV29-1; clone size: -; D gene: -; J gene: TRBJ1-1; CDR3 protein: CSVGDLGVMGTEAFF; CDR3 DNA: TGCAGCGTGGGGGACCTTGGGGTGATGGGCACTGAAGCTTTCTTT
V gene: TRBV4-3; clone size: -; D gene: -; J gene: TRBJ1-2; CDR3 protein: CASSQVLGGSGYTF; CDR3 DNA: TGCGCCAGCAGCCAAGTTCTTGGGGGGTCTGGCTACACCTTC
V gene: TRBV5-8; clone size: few; D gene: -; J gene: TRBJ2-7; CDR3 protein: CASSLFRGQYEQYF; CDR3 DNA: TGTGCCAGCAGCCTTTTTCGGGGGCAGTACGAGCAGTACTTC
V gene: TRBV27; clone size: -; D gene: TRBD1; J gene: TRBJ1-4; CDR3 protein: CASRTQGATNEKLFF; CDR3 DNA: TGTGCCAGCAGGACGCAGGGGGCAACTAATGAAAAACTGTTTTTT
V gene: TRBV18; clone size: -; D gene: TRBD1; J gene: TRBJ1-1; CDR3 protein: CASSLSLQGAGAFF; CDR3 DNA: TGTGCCAGCTCACTCTCACTCCAGGGGGCCGGAGCTTTCTTT
V gene: TRBV27; clone size: -; D gene: TRBD2; J gene: TRBJ2-7; CDR3 protein: CASSLLAGGLEQYF; CDR3 DNA: TGTGCCAGCAGTCTCCTAGCGGGAGGACTGGAGCAGTACTTC
V gene: TRBV10-3; clone size: -; D gene: TRBD1; J gene: TRBJ2-7; CDR3 protein: CAISPDRAREQYF; CDR3 DNA: TGTGCCATCAGTCCGGACAGGGCCCGGGAGCAGTACTTC
V gene: TRBV9; clone size: -; D gene: -; J gene: TRBJ2-5; CDR3 protein: CASSTYGLGGETQYF; CDR3 DNA: TGTGCCAGCAGTACCTACGGCCTTGGGGGAGAGACCCAGTACTTC
V gene: TRBV29-1; clone size: once; D gene: -; J gene: TRBJ2-2; CDR3 protein: CSVESAPGKLFF; CDR3 DNA: TGCAGCGTTGAGTCGGCCCCAGGGAAGCTGTTTTTT
V gene: TRBV3-1/TRBV3-2; clone size: -; D gene: -; J gene: TRBJ1-5; CDR3 protein: CASSQEGIQPQHF; CDR3 DNA: TGTGCCAGCAGCCAAGAGGGGATCCAGCCCCAGCATTTT
V gene: TRBV6-5; clone size: -; D gene: -; J gene: TRBJ2-1; CDR3 protein: CASRRDNADNEQFF; CDR3 DNA: TGTGCCAGCAGGCGGGACAACGCTGACAATGAGCAGTTCTTC
V gene: TRBV5-6; clone size: -; D gene: TRBD1; J gene: TRBJ1-6; CDR3 protein: CASSTPTGKWLSPLHF; CDR3 DNA: TGTGCCAGCAGCACCCCGACAGGGAAATGGCTTTCACCCCTCCACTTT
V gene: TRBV6-5; clone size: -; D gene: -; J gene: TRBJ2-7; CDR3 protein: CASGRQSYEQYF; CDR3 DNA: TGTGCCAGCGGGAGACAATCCTACGAGCAGTACTTC
V gene: TRBV27; clone size: -; D gene: TRBD2; J gene: TRBJ2-3; CDR3 protein: CASSLSSGRTQYF; CDR3 DNA: TGTGCCAGCAGTTTAAGTAGCGGGAGGACGCAGTATTTT
V gene: TRBV3-1/TRBV3-2; clone size: -; D gene: TRBD1; J gene: TRBJ1-2; CDR3 protein: CASSSQVGRGRRDYGYTF; CDR3 DNA: TGTGCCAGCAGCTCACAGGTGGGCAGGGGGCGCCGTGACTATGGCTACACCTTC
V gene: TRBV5-8; clone size: -; D gene: -; J gene: TRBJ1-1; CDR3 protein: CASSSYAGIATNTEAFF; CDR3 DNA: TGTGCCAGCAGCTCGTACGCAGGGATCGCCACAAACACTGAAGCTTTCTTT
V gene: TRBV7-2; clone size: -; D gene: -; J gene: TRBJ2-5; CDR3 protein: CASSLGGPLGPQETQYF; CDR3 DNA: TGTGCCAGCAGCTTAGGGGGGCCTCTGGGACCTCAAGAGACCCAGTACTTC
V gene: TRBV28; clone size: -; D gene: TRBD1; J gene: TRBJ1-2; CDR3 protein: CASRTGPYLTSGYTF; CDR3 DNA: TGTGCCAGTCGGACAGGGCCATATCTTACGAGTGGCTACACCTTC
V gene: TRBV19; clone size: -; D gene: -; J gene: TRBJ2-5; CDR3 protein: CASSIQGEGETQYF; CDR3 DNA: TGTGCCAGTAGTATTCAGGGAGAAGGCGAGACCCAGTACTTC
V gene: TRBV5-1; clone size: -; D gene: -; J gene: TRBJ1-3; CDR3 protein: CASSQTGQQRTGNTIYF; CDR3 DNA: TGCGCCAGCAGCCAAACTGGACAACAAAGAACTGGAAACACCATATATTTT
V gene: TRBV7-2; clone size: -; D gene: -; J gene: TRBJ1-1; CDR3 protein: CASSLDGGTEAFF; CDR3 DNA: TGTGCCAGCAGCCTAGACGGAGGGACTGAAGCTTTCTTT
V gene: TRBV7-3; clone size: -; D gene: TRBD1; J gene: TRBJ1-6; CDR3 protein: CASSYHDRALSTSSYNSPLHF; CDR3 DNA: TGTGCCAGCAGCTATCATGACAGGGCACTTTCCACGAGCTCCTATAATTCACCCCTCCACTTT
V gene: TRBV10-3; clone size: once; D gene: TRBD1; J gene: TRBJ2-6; CDR3 protein: CAISLGQAGANVLTF; CDR3 DNA: TGTGCCATCAGTCTAGGACAGGCGGGGGCCAACGTCCTGACTTTC
V gene: TRBV12-3/TRBV12-4; clone size: -; D gene: -; J gene: TRBJ1-5; CDR3 protein: CASSFQDYQPQHF; CDR3 DNA: TGTGCCAGCAGTTTTCAGGATTATCAGCCCCAGCATTTT